This T cell receptor (beta chain) was captured in a study of tumor and adjacent non-tumor tissue in lung cancer. About the research overall: Each sample yielded around 4 million productive TCRbeta reads on average. Findings of the study overall: Patients with more diverse tumor TCRs had worse survival. Tumor repertoires had a smaller top 100 clone share than normal lung.

Concerning this clonotype itself: Its cognate antigen is unknown.

RNA was extracted from bulk tissue without any cell sorting. The library came from three nested PCR rounds adapted from ARM-PCR protocols. TCRdb used MiXCR to reprocess the multiplex PCR reads, holding one entry per CDR3 protein. The table has tens of thousands of distinct CDR3 sequences, 67% seen once. Trimming shortened V by 5 bases and J by 8 bases, and 22 bases separated the two germline ends. The CDR3 spans 17 residues. This chain joins TRBV12-3 or TRBV12-4 and TRBJ2-6; TRBD2 might be the D (6 bases). The sample was lung tumor tissue. This TCR was sampled from a man in his sixties with non-small cell lung cancer. CDR3: CASSTGTSVSGSNVLTF. CDR3 DNA: TGTGCCAGCAGTACTGGGACTTCTGTCTCTGGTTCCAACGTCCTGACTTTC.